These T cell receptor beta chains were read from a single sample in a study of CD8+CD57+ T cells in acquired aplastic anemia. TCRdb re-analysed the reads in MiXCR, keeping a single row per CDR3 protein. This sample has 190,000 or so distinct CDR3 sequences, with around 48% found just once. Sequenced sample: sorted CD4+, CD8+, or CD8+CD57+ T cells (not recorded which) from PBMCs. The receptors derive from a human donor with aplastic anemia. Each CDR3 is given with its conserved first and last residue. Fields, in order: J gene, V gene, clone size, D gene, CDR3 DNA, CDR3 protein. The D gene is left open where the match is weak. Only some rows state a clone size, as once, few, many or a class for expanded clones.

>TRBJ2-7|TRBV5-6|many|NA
TGTGCCAGCAGCTTGCGGAGGGAGCAGTACTTC
CASSLRREQYF
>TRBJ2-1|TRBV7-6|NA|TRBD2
TGTGCTAGCAGCATAGCTAGCGGGGGGGGCAATGAGCAGTTCTTC
CASSIASGGGNEQFF
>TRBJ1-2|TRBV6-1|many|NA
TGTGCCAGCAGTGTGACAAAGAACTATGGCTACACCTTC
CASSVTKNYGYTF
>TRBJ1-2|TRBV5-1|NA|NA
TGCGCCAGCAGCTTACCGGACGTTGATGGCTACACCTTC
CASSLPDVDGYTF
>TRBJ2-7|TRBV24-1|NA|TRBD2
TGTGCCACCCCGACTAGCGGGAGGTGCGAGCAGTACTTC
CATPTSGRCEQYF
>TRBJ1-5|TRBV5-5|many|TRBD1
TGTGCCAGCAGCTCCGGGACAGGGATCTTCAATCAGCCCCAGCATTTT
CASSSGTGIFNQPQHF
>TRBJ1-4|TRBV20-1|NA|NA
TGCAGTACTGGGGACGGACGGACCAATGAAAAACTGTTTTTT
CSTGDGRTNEKLFF
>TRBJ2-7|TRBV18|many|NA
TGTGCCAGCTCACTACAGGGAGAGGCCGAGCAGTACTTC
CASSLQGEAEQYF
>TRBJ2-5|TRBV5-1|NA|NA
TGCGCCAGCAGCGACGGGATGACCCAAGAGACCCAGTACTTC
CASSDGMTQETQYF
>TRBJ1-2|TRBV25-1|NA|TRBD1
TGTGCCAGCAGTGTCACCGGGACAGACAACTATGGCTACACCTTC
CASSVTGTDNYGYTF
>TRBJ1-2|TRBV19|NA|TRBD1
TGTGCCAGTACAGACAGGGCTCGGGATGGCTACACCTTC
CASTDRARDGYTF
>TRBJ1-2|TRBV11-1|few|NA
TGTGCCAGCAGCTTAGATTCAAGAGGCTATGGCTACACCTTC
CASSLDSRGYGYTF
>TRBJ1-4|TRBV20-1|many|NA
TGCAGTGCTAGAGACGGTAATGAAAAACTGTTTTTT
CSARDGNEKLFF
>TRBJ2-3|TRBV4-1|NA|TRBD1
TGCGCCAGCAGCCAGTCGGGACAGGGCTTTGGGAGCACAGATACGCAGTATTTT
CASSQSGQGFGSTDTQYF
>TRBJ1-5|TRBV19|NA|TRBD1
TGTGCCAGTAGTATGGGACAGGGGAATCAGCCCCAGCATTTT
CASSMGQGNQPQHF
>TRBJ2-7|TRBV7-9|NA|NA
TGTGCCAGCAGCCGTACCCTGGGGAACGAGCAGTACTTC
CASSRTLGNEQYF
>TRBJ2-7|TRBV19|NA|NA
TGTGCCAGTAGTATGAAGGGTGGGAGGTCCTACGAGCAGTACTTC
CASSMKGGRSYEQYF
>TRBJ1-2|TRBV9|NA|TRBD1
TGTGCCAGCAGCGCTGACAGGGGAGGAAGCTATGGCTACACCTTC
CASSADRGGSYGYTF
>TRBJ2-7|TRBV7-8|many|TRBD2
TGTGCCAGCAGCGAACTAGCGGACCAGGGGGAGCAGTACTTC
CASSELADQGEQYF
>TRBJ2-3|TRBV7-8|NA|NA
TGTGCCAGCAGACGGACTGTGCGAGGGGCCGTAGATACGCAGTATTTT
CASRRTVRGAVDTQYF
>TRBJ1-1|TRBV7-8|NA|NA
TGTGCCAGCAGCCCAACGCGTCTGAACACTGAAGCTTTCTTT
CASSPTRLNTEAFF
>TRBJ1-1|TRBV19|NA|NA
TGTGCCAGTACCCAAGGACCATTAAACACTGAAGCTTTCTTT
CASTQGPLNTEAFF